This T cell receptor beta chain was retrieved from a study of shared clonotypes between healthy human individuals. General study results and limits: Clonotype sharing among donors, it was expected, would be affected by sequencing depth.

The germline V gene has CDR1 SGHTA and CDR2 FQGNSA. The CDR3 is made up of 12 amino acids. Terminally differentiated effector memory CD45RA+ cells were excluded by CCR7 positive selection of CD45RO-negative cells. Free of recent acute infections or vaccinations, the donors were healthy HIV-negative adults. On this clone: Antigen: not known.

The assay was carried out at the deep level. The authors split each subset's genomic DNA evenly across several immunoSEQ plates. Only in-frame clones appear in the TCRdb table, and some are missing; sequencing was by immunoSEQ multiplex PCR. Here the sample spans 600,000 or so clones, roughly 95% being singletons. This sequence originates from a woman under 40 in good health. The J gene is TRBJ2-5, the V gene TRBV7-2; 7 bases map to TRBD1. The J call is in doubt because the DNA end fits TRBJ2-7 better. Sequencing was done on a sample of naive CD8+ T cells sorted from blood. CDR3 sequence (DNA): TGTGCCCTAGGGGGCCCGAACTACGAGCAGTACTTC. Amino acid sequence: CALGGPNYEQYF.